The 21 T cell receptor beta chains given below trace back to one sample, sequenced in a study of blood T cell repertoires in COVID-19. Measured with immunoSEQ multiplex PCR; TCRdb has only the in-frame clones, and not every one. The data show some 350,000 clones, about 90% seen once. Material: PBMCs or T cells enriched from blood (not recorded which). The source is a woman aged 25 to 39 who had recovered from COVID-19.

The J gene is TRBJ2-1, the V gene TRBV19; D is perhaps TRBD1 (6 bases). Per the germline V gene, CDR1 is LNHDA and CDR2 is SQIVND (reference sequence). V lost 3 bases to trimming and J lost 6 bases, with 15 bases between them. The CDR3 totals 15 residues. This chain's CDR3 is CASSIGRGVGNEQFF. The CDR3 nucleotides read TGTGCCAGTAGTATCGGCAGGGGAGTTGGCAATGAGCAGTTCTTC. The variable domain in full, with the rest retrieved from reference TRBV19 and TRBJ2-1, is DGGITQSPKYLFRKEGQNVTLSCEQNLNHDAMYWYRQDPGQGLRLIYYSQIVNDFQKGDIAEGYSVSREKKESFPLTVTSAQKNPTAFYLCASSIGRGVGNEQFFGPGTRLTVL.

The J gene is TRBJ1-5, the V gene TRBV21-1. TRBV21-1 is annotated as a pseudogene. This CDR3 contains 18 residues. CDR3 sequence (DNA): TGTGCCAGCACTGAGGGGGAGGGCTGGGGGCTAAGTTATCAGCCCCAGCATTTT. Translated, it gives CASTEGEGWGLSYQPQHF.

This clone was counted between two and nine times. CDR3 sequence: CATRAAGDGYGYTF. CDR3 in DNA: TGTGCCACCCGGGCGGCAGGGGATGGCTATGGCTACACCTTC. This sequence joins TRBV19 and TRBJ1-2; possible D gene TRBD1, 6 bases. Between the trimmed V and J ends, which lost 10 bases and 4 bases, there was a span of 19 bases. Germline CDR1 LNHDA, CDR2 SQIVND (reference sequence). The CDR3 has 14 residues. Looking up the rest from reference TRBV19 and TRBJ1-2 gives the full variable domain: DGGITQSPKYLFRKEGQNVTLSCEQNLNHDAMYWYRQDPGQGLRLIYYSQIVNDFQKGDIAEGYSVSREKKESFPLTVTSAQKNPTAFYLCATRAAGDGYGYTFGSGTRLTVV.

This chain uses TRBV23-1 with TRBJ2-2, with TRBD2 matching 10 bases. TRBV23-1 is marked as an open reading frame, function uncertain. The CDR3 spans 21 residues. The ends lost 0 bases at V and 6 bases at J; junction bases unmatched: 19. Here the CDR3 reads CASSQSVGGRRLAGLAGELFF. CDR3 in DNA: TGCGCCAGCAGTCAATCGGTTGGGGGCAGACGACTAGCGGGTTTGGCCGGGGAGCTGTTTTTT.

CDR3 nucleotides: TGTGCCAGCAGCTCGGGACTAGCGGGAGTCAGCGATACGCAGTATTTT. Protein: CASSSGLAGVSDTQYF. The chain is built from TRBV5-5 and TRBJ2-3; 14 bases fit TRBD2. Germline V gene sequence: CDR1 SGHKS, CDR2 YYEKEE (reference sequence). This CDR3 has 16 amino acids. V dropped 3 bases and J dropped 6; count of bases not matched to a gene: 6. Full variable domain (remainder filled in from reference TRBV5-5 and TRBJ2-3): DAGVTQSPTHLIKTRGQQVTLRCSPISGHKSVSWYQQVLGQGPQFIFQYYEKEERGRGNFPDRFSARQFPNYSSELNVNALLLGDSALYLCASSSGLAGVSDTQYFGPGTRLTVL.

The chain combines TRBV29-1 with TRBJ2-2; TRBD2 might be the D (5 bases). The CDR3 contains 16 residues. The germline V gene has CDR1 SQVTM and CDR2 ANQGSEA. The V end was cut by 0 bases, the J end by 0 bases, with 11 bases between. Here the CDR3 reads CSVEESGGSNTGELFF. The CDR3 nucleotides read TGCAGCGTTGAAGAAAGCGGTGGGTCGAACACCGGGGAGCTGTTTTTT.

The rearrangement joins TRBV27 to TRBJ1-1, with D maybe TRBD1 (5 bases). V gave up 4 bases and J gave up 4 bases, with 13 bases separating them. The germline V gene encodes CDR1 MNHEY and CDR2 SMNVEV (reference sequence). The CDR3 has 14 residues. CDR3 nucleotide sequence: TGTGCCAGCAGTTCCGCGGGACGTTTCACTGAAGCTTTCTTT. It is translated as CASSSAGRFTEAFF.

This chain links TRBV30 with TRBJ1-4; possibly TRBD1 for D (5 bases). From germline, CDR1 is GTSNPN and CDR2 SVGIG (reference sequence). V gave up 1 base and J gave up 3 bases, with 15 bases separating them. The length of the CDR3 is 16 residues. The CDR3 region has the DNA TGTGCCTGGAGTGAGCCCCTGGGGCCGCCTAATGAAAAACTGTTTTTT. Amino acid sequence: CAWSEPLGPPNEKLFF.

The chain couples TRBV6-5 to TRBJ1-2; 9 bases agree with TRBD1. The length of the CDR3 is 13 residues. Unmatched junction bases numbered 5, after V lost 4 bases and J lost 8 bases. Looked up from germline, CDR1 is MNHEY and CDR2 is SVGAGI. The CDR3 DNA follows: TGTGCCAGCAGTTTCACAGGGGGCCGGGGCTACACCTTC. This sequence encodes CASSFTGGRGYTF.

For the CDR3, the DNA is TGTGCCAGCAGCTTGAGGGGGCCCCCCACAGATACGCAGTATTTT. It yields the protein CASSLRGPPTDTQYF. The chain couples TRBV5-4 to TRBJ2-3; 7 bases map to TRBD1. CDR1 is SGHNT, CDR2 YYREEE, per germline (reference sequence). This CDR3 is 15 amino acids long. Germline trimming cut 1 base from V and 2 bases from J; bases unmatched to any gene: 4.

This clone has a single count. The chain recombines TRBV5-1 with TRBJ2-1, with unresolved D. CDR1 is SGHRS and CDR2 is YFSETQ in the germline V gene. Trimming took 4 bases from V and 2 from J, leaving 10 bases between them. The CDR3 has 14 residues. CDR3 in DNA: TGCGCCAGCAGCCCCTCCCGGGCCTACAATGAGCAGTTCTTC. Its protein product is CASSPSRAYNEQFF.

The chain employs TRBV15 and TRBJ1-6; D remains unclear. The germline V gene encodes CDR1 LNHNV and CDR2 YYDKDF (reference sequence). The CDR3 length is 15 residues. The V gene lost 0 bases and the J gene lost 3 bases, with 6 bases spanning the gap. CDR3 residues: CATSRDADYNSPLHF. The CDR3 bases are TGTGCCACCAGCAGAGATGCAGACTATAATTCACCCCTCCACTTT.

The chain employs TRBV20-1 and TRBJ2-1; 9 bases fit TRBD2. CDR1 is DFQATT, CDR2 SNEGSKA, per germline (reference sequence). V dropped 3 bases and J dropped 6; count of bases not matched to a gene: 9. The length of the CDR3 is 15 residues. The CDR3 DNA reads TGCAGTGCTAGTGCGGCGGGGGGGCCGGGCAATGAGCAGTTCTTC. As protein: CSASAAGGPGNEQFF.

The DNA of the CDR3 is TGTGCCAGCTCACTGGACAGTAGCACCTACGAGCAGTACTTC. Residues: CASSLDSSTYEQYF. This sequence joins TRBV18 and TRBJ2-7; TRBD1 is a possible D gene (6 bases). The germline CDR1 and CDR2 sequences are KGHSH and LQKENI. Trimming removed 4 bases at V and 2 bases at J, with 12 bases between. The CDR3 runs 14 residues.

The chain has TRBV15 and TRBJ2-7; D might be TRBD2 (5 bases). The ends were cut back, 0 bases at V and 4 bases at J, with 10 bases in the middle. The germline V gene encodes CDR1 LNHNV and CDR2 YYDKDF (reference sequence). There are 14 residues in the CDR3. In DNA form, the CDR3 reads TGTGCCACCAGCAGAGATGATTCGGGGTACGAGCAGTACTTC. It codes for CATSRDDSGYEQYF. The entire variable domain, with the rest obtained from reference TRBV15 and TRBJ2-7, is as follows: DAMVIQNPRYQVTQFGKPVTLSCSQTLNHNVMYWYQQKSSQAPKLLFHYYDKDFNNEADTPDNFQSRRPNTSFCFLDIRSPGLGDTAMYLCATSRDDSGYEQYFGPGTRLTVT.

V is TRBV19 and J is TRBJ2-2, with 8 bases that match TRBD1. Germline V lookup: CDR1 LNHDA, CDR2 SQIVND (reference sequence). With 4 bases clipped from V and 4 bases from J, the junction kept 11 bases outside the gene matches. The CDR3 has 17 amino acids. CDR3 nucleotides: TGTGCCAGTAGTAATCATGGGACAGGTGTGTCCACCGGGGAGCTGTTTTTT. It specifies CASSNHGTGVSTGELFF. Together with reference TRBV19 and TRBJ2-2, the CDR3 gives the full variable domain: DGGITQSPKYLFRKEGQNVTLSCEQNLNHDAMYWYRQDPGQGLRLIYYSQIVNDFQKGDIAEGYSVSREKKESFPLTVTSAQKNPTAFYLCASSNHGTGVSTGELFFGEGSRLTVL.

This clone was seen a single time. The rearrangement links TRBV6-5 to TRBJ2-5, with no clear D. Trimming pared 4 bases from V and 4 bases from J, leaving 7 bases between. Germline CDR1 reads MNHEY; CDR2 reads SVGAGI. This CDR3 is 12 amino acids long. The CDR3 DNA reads TGTGCCAGCAGTTTTAGAGGAGAGACCCAGTACTTC. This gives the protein CASSFRGETQYF.

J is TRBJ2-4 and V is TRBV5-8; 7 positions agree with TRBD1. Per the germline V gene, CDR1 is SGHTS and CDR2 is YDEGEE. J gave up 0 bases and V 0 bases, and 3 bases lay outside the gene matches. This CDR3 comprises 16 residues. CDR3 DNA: TGTGCCAGCAGCTTGGGGGACAGTCTAGCCAAAAACATTCAGTACTTC. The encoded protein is CASSLGDSLAKNIQYF. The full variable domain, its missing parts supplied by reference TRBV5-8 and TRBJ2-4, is EAGVTQSPTHLIKTRGQQATLRCSPISGHTSVYWYQQALGLGLQFLLWYDEGEERNRGNFPPRFSGRQFPNYSSELNVNALELEDSALYLCASSLGDSLAKNIQYFGAGTRLSVL.

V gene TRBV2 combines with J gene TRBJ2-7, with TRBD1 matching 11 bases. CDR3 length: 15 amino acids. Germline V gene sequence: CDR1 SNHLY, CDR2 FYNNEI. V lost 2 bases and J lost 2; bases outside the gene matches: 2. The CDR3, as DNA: TGTGCCAGCAGTGAACCGGACAGGGGGCCCTACGAGCAGTACTTC. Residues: CASSEPDRGPYEQYF.

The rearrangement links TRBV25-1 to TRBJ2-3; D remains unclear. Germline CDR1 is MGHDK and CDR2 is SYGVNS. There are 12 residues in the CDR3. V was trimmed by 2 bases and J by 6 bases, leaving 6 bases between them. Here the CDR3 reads CASSEVIDTQYF. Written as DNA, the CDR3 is TGTGCCAGCAGTGAAGTCATCGATACGCAGTATTTT.

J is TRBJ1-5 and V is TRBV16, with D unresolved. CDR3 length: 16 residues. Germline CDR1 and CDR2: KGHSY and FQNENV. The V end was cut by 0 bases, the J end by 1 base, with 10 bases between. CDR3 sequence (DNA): TGTGCCAGCAGCCAATCAGAGGGCGTAAGCAATCAGCCCCAGCATTTT. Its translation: CASSQSEGVSNQPQHF.